The T cell receptor (beta chain) described here comes from a study of T cell responses to AZD1222 COVID-19 vaccine. This CDR3 is 15 amino acids long. V was clipped by 2 bases and J by 0 bases, with 5 bases between them. CDR1 WSHSY and CDR2 SAAADI come from the germline V gene. Analyses pooled second doses at about 4 or about 12 weeks. Sequenced by immunoSEQ multiplex PCR; TCRdb stores in-frame clones only, minus some. The sample contains 150,000 to 200,000 clones, 94% of which appear only once. Regarding the study as a whole: Sampled repertoires all dated from after the peak T cell response. The breadth and depth of Spike-specific TCRs increased once two AZD1222 doses had been given.

Regarding this clone: As yet, its antigen is unknown.

The source of this sequence is an adult who received the AZD1222 COVID-19 vaccine. This chain connects TRBV10-2 to TRBJ2-6; D is uncertain. Here the sequenced sample was peripheral blood, taken 28 days after the second AZD1222 dose. Here the CDR3 DNA reads TGCGCCAGCAGTGAGGACTTCTCTGGGGCCAACGTCCTGACTTTC. Translation: CASSEDFSGANVLTF.